A selection of T cell receptor beta chains follows, all from one sample in a study of beta chain features in type 1 diabetes. Method: immunoSEQ multiplex PCR; TCRdb's copy keeps in-frame clones and lacks some. Seen here are about 710,000 clones, over 12% observed once, and the top ten hold approximately 0.043%. The material sequenced was naive CD4+ T cells from blood. Source of these receptors: a man aged 18-30 years with type 1 diabetes. Both conserved end residues are part of each CDR3. The D gene is left open where the match is weak. The size entry is marked missing in some rows and otherwise reads once, few, many or a size class.

v_gene	d_gene	j_gene	abundance	CDR3aa	CDR3nt
TRBV5-6	NA	TRBJ2-1	few	CASSPVGSSYNEQFF	TGTGCCAGCAGCCCGGTAGGGAGCTCCTACAATGAGCAGTTCTTC
TRBV7-9	NA	TRBJ1-1	few	CAISRELGAFF	TGTGCCATCTCCAGGGAGCTTGGAGCTTTCTTT
TRBV9	TRBD2	TRBJ2-1	NA	CASSVAGGRGNEQFF	TGTGCCAGCAGCGTAGCGGGCGGGAGAGGGAATGAGCAGTTCTTC
TRBV25-1	NA	TRBJ2-7	few	CASSLPGSYEQYF	TGTGCCAGCAGTTTACCAGGGTCCTACGAGCAGTACTTC
TRBV18	NA	TRBJ1-5	NA	CASSALPVLEGSNQPQHF	TGTGCCAGCTCAGCACTCCCGGTTCTGGAGGGAAGCAATCAGCCCCAGCATTTT
TRBV6-1	NA	TRBJ2-7	few	CASSEAVVRTHYEQYF	TGTGCCAGCAGTGAAGCAGTGGTAAGGACACACTACGAGCAGTACTTC
TRBV2	TRBD1	TRBJ1-5	few	CASLGQEVGASNQPQHF	TGTGCCAGCCTTGGACAGGAGGTCGGAGCGAGCAATCAGCCCCAGCATTTT
TRBV11-2	TRBD2	TRBJ2-1	few	CASSYVLAGPSSYNEQFF	TGTGCCAGCAGCTACGTACTAGCGGGGCCCAGCTCCTACAATGAGCAGTTCTTC
TRBV7-9	NA	TRBJ2-3	NA	CASSFPDREVRKADTQYF	TGTGCCAGCAGCTTTCCCGACAGGGAGGTTAGGAAAGCAGATACGCAGTATTTT
TRBV29-1	TRBD1	TRBJ2-3	NA	CSGLQGADTQYF	TGCAGCGGCCTTCAGGGGGCAGATACGCAGTATTTT
TRBV7-8	TRBD1	TRBJ2-5	NA	CASSPGQVMETQYF	TGTGCCAGCAGCCCAGGACAGGTCATGGAGACCCAGTACTTC
TRBV9	NA	TRBJ1-3	NA	CASSVDEPGNTIYF	TGTGCCAGCAGCGTAGATGAGCCTGGAAACACCATATATTTT
TRBV29-1	TRBD2	TRBJ2-1	few	CSVQRLAAYNEQFF	TGCAGCGTACAGAGACTAGCGGCTTACAATGAGCAGTTCTTC
TRBV6-6	NA	TRBJ1-1	NA	CASSLRSTEAFF	TGTGCCAGCAGTTTAAGATCGACTGAAGCTTTCTTT
TRBV7-3	NA	TRBJ2-2	NA	CASSLTGVNTGELFF	TGTGCCAGCAGCTTAACGGGGGTGAACACCGGGGAGCTGTTTTTT
TRBV5-1	NA	TRBJ1-6	NA	CASSLGQEASPLHF	TGCGCCAGCAGCTTGGGACAGGAGGCTTCACCCCTCCACTTT
TRBV18	TRBD1	TRBJ2-7	NA	CASSLPRTGRNEQYF	TGTGCCAGCTCACTCCCCCGGACAGGGAGGAACGAGCAGTACTTC
TRBV4-2	NA	TRBJ2-7	few	CASSPAWFPYEQYF	TGTGCCAGCAGCCCGGCATGGTTTCCCTACGAGCAGTACTTC
TRBV25-1	NA	TRBJ2-7	few	CASSESTLSEQYF	TGTGCCAGCAGTGAATCTACTCTCTCCGAGCAGTACTTC
TRBV2	NA	TRBJ2-3	few	CASSSTDTQYF	TGTGCCAGCAGCAGCACAGATACGCAGTATTTT
TRBV9	NA	TRBJ2-6	NA	CASSVGDEVWANVLTF	TGTGCCAGCAGCGTAGGGGATGAGGTTTGGGCCAACGTCCTGACTTTC
TRBV15	NA	TRBJ2-3	NA	CATRPGDERGTDTQYF	TGTGCCACCCGGCCGGGGGACGAGAGAGGCACAGATACGCAGTATTTT
TRBV2	NA	TRBJ1-3	few	CASSGTRSSGNTIYF	TGTGCCAGCAGCGGGACACGCAGCTCTGGAAACACCATATATTTT
TRBV5-1	TRBD1	TRBJ2-1	NA	CASSLQGRGSYNEQFF	TGCGCCAGCAGCCTACAGGGGCGCGGTTCCTACAATGAGCAGTTCTTC
TRBV19	TRBD2	TRBJ2-1	NA	CASSSPLAGSHNEQFF	TGTGCCAGTAGTAGCCCTTTAGCGGGGAGTCACAATGAGCAGTTCTTC
TRBV4-2	NA	TRBJ2-5	NA	CASSQDLTGPRETQYF	TGTGCCAGCAGCCAAGATCTGACTGGGCCAAGGGAGACCCAGTACTTC
TRBV11-2	NA	TRBJ1-1	NA	CASSLDYLGTEAFF	TGTGCCAGCAGCTTAGATTATCTGGGCACTGAAGCTTTCTTT
TRBV20-1	NA	TRBJ1-2	few	CSARWGSGYTF	TGCAGTGCTAGGTGGGGAAGCGGCTACACCTTC
TRBV14	NA	TRBJ1-4	NA	CASSLISSGEKLFF	TGTGCCAGCAGCCTCATCAGTTCGGGTGAAAAACTGTTTTTT
TRBV28	NA	TRBJ2-5	NA	CASSPSDRYQETQYF	TGTGCCAGCAGCCCCTCGGACAGATACCAAGAGACCCAGTACTTC
TRBV18	TRBD1	TRBJ2-7	few	CASSEGQIYEQYF	TGTGCCAGCTCAGAGGGACAGATCTACGAGCAGTACTTC
TRBV6-5	NA	TRBJ1-3	NA	CASSYLPPSGNTIYF	TGTGCCAGCAGTTATCTTCCTCCCTCTGGAAACACCATATATTTT
TRBV14	NA	TRBJ2-2	NA	CASSQDRTGELFF	TGTGCCAGCAGCCAAGACAGAACCGGGGAGCTGTTTTTT
TRBV6-6	NA	TRBJ1-4	many	CASSADRINEKLFF	TGTGCCAGCAGTGCCGACAGAATAAATGAAAAACTGTTTTTT
TRBV28	NA	TRBJ1-3	NA	CASSSQETSGNTIYF	TGTGCCAGCAGTTCCCAGGAGACCTCTGGAAACACCATATATTTT
TRBV7-2	NA	TRBJ1-1	few	CASSSAGQRGTAFF	TGTGCCAGCAGCTCGGCCGGGCAAAGAGGAACGGCTTTCTTT
TRBV30	NA	TRBJ2-1	few	CAWSVSGYNEQFF	TGTGCCTGGAGTGTAAGCGGGTACAATGAGCAGTTCTTC
TRBV28	NA	TRBJ2-7	NA	CASTTRQGWYEQYF	TGTGCCAGCACTACCCGGCAGGGGTGGTACGAGCAGTACTTC
TRBV6-6	TRBD1	TRBJ2-7	NA	CATKPGQRSYEQYF	TGTGCCACCAAACCGGGACAGCGCTCCTACGAGCAGTACTTC
TRBV6-6	NA	TRBJ2-7	few	CASSYNYEQYF	TGTGCCAGCAGTTACAACTACGAGCAGTACTTC
TRBV5-4	NA	TRBJ2-3	NA	CASYSGSSRTDTQYF	TGTGCCAGCTATAGTGGCAGCAGCCGCACAGATACGCAGTATTTT
TRBV30	TRBD1	TRBJ1-4	few	CAWSTPRQGLGKLFF	TGTGCCTGGAGTACCCCGAGACAGGGTTTAGGAAAACTGTTTTTT
TRBV20-1	NA	TRBJ2-7	NA	CSAREKREQYF	TGCAGTGCTAGGGAAAAGAGAGAGCAGTACTTC
TRBV4-3	NA	TRBJ2-7	NA	CASSPLVQSYEQYF	TGCGCCAGCAGCCCTTTGGTACAGTCCTACGAGCAGTACTTC
TRBV29-1	NA	TRBJ2-5	few	CSVVVHPRETQYF	TGCAGCGTTGTCGTACACCCCAGGGAGACCCAGTACTTC
TRBV7-2	NA	TRBJ2-7	NA	CASSPPGPRPGEQYF	TGTGCCAGCAGCCCGCCGGGACCCCGCCCCGGTGAGCAGTACTTC
TRBV29-1	NA	TRBJ1-2	NA	CSVDRDGYTF	TGCAGCGTTGACAGGGATGGCTACACCTTC
TRBV9	NA	TRBJ1-2	few	CASSVEEGGYGYTF	TGTGCCAGCAGCGTCGAAGAAGGAGGATATGGCTACACCTTC
TRBV14	NA	TRBJ2-4	few	CASSQGDLGIQYF	TGTGCCAGCAGCCAAGGGGACCTTGGCATTCAGTACTTC